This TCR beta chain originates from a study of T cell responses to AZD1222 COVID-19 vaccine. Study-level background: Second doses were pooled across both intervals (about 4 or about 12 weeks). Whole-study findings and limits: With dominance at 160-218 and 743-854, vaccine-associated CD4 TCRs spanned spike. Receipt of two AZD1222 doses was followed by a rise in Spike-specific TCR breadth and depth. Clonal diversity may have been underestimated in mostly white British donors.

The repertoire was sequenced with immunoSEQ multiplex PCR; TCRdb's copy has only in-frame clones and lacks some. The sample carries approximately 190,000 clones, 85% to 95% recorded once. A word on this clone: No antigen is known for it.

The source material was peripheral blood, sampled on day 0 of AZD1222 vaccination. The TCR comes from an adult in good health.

CDR3 sequence reads: CASWGTSNQPQHF. For the CDR3, the DNA is TGTGCCAGCTGGGGGACCTCCAATCAGCCCCAGCATTTT. The V gene is TRBV6-5, the J gene TRBJ1-5; a possible D gene is TRBD1 (5 bases). Per the germline V gene, CDR1 is MNHEY and CDR2 is SVGAGI. The length of the CDR3 is 13 residues. The germline V and J ends were trimmed by 8 bases and 3 bases, with 11 bases remaining between them.